This T cell receptor beta chain was found in a study of fetal regulatory T cell absence and autoimmunity (dated by TCRdb to the late 2010s). Notes on the research overall: Exocrine pancreas autoimmunity was seen in the IPEX patients without clinical diabetes.

TCRbeta CDR3 regions were amplified and barcoded by two-step multiplex PCR on the immunoSEQ human TCRbeta survey platform. Libraries were sequenced on Illumina instruments, with IgH sequenced in parallel from the same samples. Per the authors' processing: To remove PCR and sequencing errors, raw reads were filtered against the IMGT V, D, J definitions and then binned using a nearest-neighbor algorithm. A clone was defined as an identical nucleotide sequence, and differential abundance between tissues was tested with a Fisher exact test for each clone using a pFDR threshold of p<0.01. Clones with frequencies too low for statistical inference were excluded by a minimum inclusion filter of 10 in either sample. Pairwise clonal comparisons used the immunoSEQ Analyzer, and gene family usage was assessed with IMGT tools. TCRdb retrieved this table from immuneACCESS and kept in-frame rearrangements only. Not all clones are present; in checked studies, unresolved V genes account for under half, and no reason is known for the remainder. That table furnishes V, J and clone size, whereas the DNA furnished D and trimming. Present in this sample are around 100,000 clones, less than 80% of which were seen just once. The ten largest clones represent about 2.1% of the sample.

Overall study results and their limits: The oligoclonal enrichment was taken as support for antigen-driven autoimmunity in the pancreas before birth in IPEX syndrome. TRB gene family usage was found to be broadly similar between cord blood and pancreas and to resemble published neonatal and adult repertoires. The TCR compartment showed significant oligoclonal enrichment in pancreas versus cord blood, with some top clones over 85-fold enriched.

Genomic DNA obtained from frozen pancreas tissue was processed for repertoire sequencing. The DNeasy Blood and Tissue Kit was used to extract about 2-3 ug of genomic DNA from either umbilical cord blood or frozen pancreas. On this clone itself: The specificity of this receptor is unknown. Base-call qualities are not available, and no considerably larger clone is one nucleotide away.

Reading the germline V gene gives CDR1 MNHEY and CDR2 SVGAGI. Measured from the cysteine to the phenylalanine, the CDR3 is 14 residues long. The CDR3 DNA has 42 bases and is translated from base 1. Ends trimmed: V by 8 bases, J by 6 bases; bases unmatched to a gene: 7. The specimen sequenced was pancreas tissue. This receptor was identified in a male donor with IPEX syndrome. Rearrangement joined TRBV6-5 to TRBJ2-1, with 10 bases aligning to TRBD2. The nucleotide sequence is TGTGCCAGCGTTCGGCTAGCGGGAGTCAATGAGCAGTTCTTC. This sequence encodes CASVRLAGVNEQFF.